This is a list of T cell receptor beta chains from one sample in a study of neurological immune-mediated disorders. TCRdb passed the 5' RACE reads through MiXCR, listing each CDR3 protein once. The sample contains tens of thousands of distinct CDR3 sequences, less than 5.5% of which appear only once. Input material: PBMCs. The receptors stem from a young man with multiple sclerosis. CDR3s include the opening cysteine and the closing phenylalanine or tryptophan. D genes are given only for firm matches. The size entry is marked missing in some rows and otherwise reads once, few, many or a size class.

.	many	TRBJ2-6	TRBV5-1	CASSFRSSGANVLTF	TGCGCCAGCAGCTTTCGGAGCTCTGGGGCCAACGTCCTGACTTTC
TRBD2	many	TRBJ2-2	TRBV6-1	CASSEAGGHTGELFF	TGTGCCAGCAGTGAAGCGGGAGGGCACACCGGGGAGCTGTTTTTT
.	many	TRBJ2-7	TRBV20-1	CSARGRSYEQYF	TGCAGTGCTCGCGGACGGTCCTACGAGCAGTACTTC
.	many	TRBJ2-7	TRBV5-1	CASSFRASTYEQYF	TGCGCCAGCAGCTTCAGGGCCTCTACCTACGAGCAGTACTTC
.	many	TRBJ2-1	TRBV20-1	CSARDRGGNEQFF	TGCAGTGCTAGAGACAGGGGGGGGAATGAGCAGTTCTTC
.	many	TRBJ2-1	TRBV20-1	CSAGGLSYNEQFF	TGCAGTGCTGGGGGGCTCTCCTACAATGAGCAGTTCTTC
.	many	TRBJ2-3	TRBV5-1	CASSVTGRSTDTQYF	TGCGCCAGCAGCGTGACCGGGAGAAGCACAGATACGCAGTATTTT
TRBD2	many	TRBJ2-7	TRBV20-1	CSAVTWTSEEQYF	TGCAGTGCTGTGACGTGGACTAGCGAAGAGCAGTACTTC
TRBD2	many	TRBJ2-7	TRBV7-2	CASTSPAGLAGGEQYF	TGTGCCAGCACCTCCCCAGCGGGCCTAGCGGGGGGTGAGCAGTACTTC
TRBD2	many	TRBJ2-3	TRBV9	CASSETSSSRGGYTQYF	TGTGCCAGCAGCGAGACGAGTAGTTCCCGCGGGGGATATACGCAGTATTTT
.	many	TRBJ2-7	TRBV5-1	CASSPGPGRAGSEQYF	TGCGCCAGCAGCCCGGGCCCAGGCAGGGCCGGATCCGAGCAGTACTTC
.	many	TRBJ2-3	TRBV9	CASSPLQGTQYF	TGTGCCAGCAGCCCCTTACAAGGGACGCAGTATTTT
.	many	TRBJ2-4	TRBV5-1	CASSPVTGVLAKNIQYF	TGCGCCAGCAGCCCAGTCACTGGGGTGTTAGCCAAAAACATTCAGTACTTC
.	many	TRBJ1-4	TRBV4-3	CASSQDPGRGEKLFF	TGCGCCAGCAGCCAAGATCCCGGCCGCGGTGAAAAACTGTTTTTT
.	many	TRBJ1-2	TRBV29-1	CSVGAGEGGYTF	TGCAGCGTTGGGGCAGGGGAAGGAGGCTACACCTTC
TRBD2	.	TRBJ2-5	TRBV6-5	CASSYSTLAGVETQYF	TGTGCCAGCAGTTACTCGACACTAGCGGGGGTGGAGACCCAGTACTTC
.	many	TRBJ1-5	TRBV10-3	CAISRDPQGQPQHF	TGTGCCATCAGTAGGGATCCCCAGGGTCAGCCCCAGCATTTT
.	many	TRBJ2-7	TRBV20-1	CSAYQLSEQYF	TGCAGTGCTTACCAACTAAGCGAGCAGTACTTC
.	many	TRBJ2-5	TRBV21-1	CASSKSMVEPQETQYF	TGTGCCAGCAGCAAATCGATGGTAGAGCCCCAAGAGACCCAGTACTTC
.	many	TRBJ2-5	TRBV20-1	CSSREKRLGGIETQYF	TGCAGTTCCCGGGAGAAGCGATTGGGTGGGATTGAGACCCAGTACTTC